This T cell receptor (beta chain) was captured in a study of blood T cells in healthy people across ages. The study, taken as a whole, reports: PBMCs were not sorted, which prevented a conclusive comparison of naive versus antigen-experienced cells. Strongly correlated with naive T cell percentage was TCR beta diversity.

A note on this clonotype: Its matching antigen is unknown.

Losses at the gene ends were 1 base for V and 1 base for J; bases not matched to a gene: 3. CDR1 and CDR2 (germline): LGHDT, YNNKEL (reference sequence). The CDR3 extends over 16 amino acids. Primed by a sample-barcoded 5' primer and a J-beta primer mix, a second PCR proceeded for 7 to 11 cycles. TCRdb reprocessed the 5' RACE reads via MiXCR and lists one record per CDR3 protein. The sample records about 640,000 distinct CDR3 sequences, 58% being singletons. The sample comprised blood. The J gene is TRBJ2-1, the V gene TRBV3-1; 8 bases match TRBD1. This clonotype originated in a man in his fifties or sixties in good health. The CDR3 DNA reads as TGTGCCAGCAGCCAAGGGGACAGGCGATCCTACAATGAGCAGTTCTTC. Translated: CASSQGDRRSYNEQFF.